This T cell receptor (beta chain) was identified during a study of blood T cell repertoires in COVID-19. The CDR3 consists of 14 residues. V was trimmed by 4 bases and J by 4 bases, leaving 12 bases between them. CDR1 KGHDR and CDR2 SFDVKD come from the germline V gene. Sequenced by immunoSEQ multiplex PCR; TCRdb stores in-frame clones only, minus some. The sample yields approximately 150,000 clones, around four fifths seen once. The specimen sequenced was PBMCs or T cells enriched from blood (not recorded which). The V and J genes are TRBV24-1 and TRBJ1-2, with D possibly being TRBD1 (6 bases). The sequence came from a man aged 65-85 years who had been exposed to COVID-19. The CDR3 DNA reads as TGTGCCACCAGTGACCACGGACAGCCCTATGGCTACACCTTC. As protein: CATSDHGQPYGYTF.